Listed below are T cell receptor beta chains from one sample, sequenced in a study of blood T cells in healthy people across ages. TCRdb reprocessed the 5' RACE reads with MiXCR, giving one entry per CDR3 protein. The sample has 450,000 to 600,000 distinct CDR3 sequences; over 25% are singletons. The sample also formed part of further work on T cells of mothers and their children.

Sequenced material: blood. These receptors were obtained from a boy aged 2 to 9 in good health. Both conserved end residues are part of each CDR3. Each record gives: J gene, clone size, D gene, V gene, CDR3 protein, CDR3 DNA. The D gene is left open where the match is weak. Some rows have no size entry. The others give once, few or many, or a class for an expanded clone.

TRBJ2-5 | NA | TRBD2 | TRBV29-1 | CSVDGTSVGREETQYF | TGCAGCGTTGATGGGACTAGCGTAGGGAGGGAAGAGACCCAGTACTTC
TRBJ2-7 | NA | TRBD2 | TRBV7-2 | CASTLGTSGNEQYF | TGTGCCAGCACCCTCGGGACTAGCGGGAACGAGCAGTACTTC
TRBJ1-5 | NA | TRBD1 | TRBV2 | CASRDRPTGNQPQHF | TGTGCCAGCAGGGACAGGCCTACAGGCAATCAGCCCCAGCATTTT
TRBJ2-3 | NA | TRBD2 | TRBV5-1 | CASSRTGLADTDTQYF | TGCGCCAGCAGCCGAACGGGACTAGCGGACACAGATACGCAGTATTTT
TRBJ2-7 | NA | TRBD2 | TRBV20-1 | CSATTSGRAGEQYF | TGCAGTGCTACTACTAGCGGGAGGGCCGGCGAGCAGTACTTC
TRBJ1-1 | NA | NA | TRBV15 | CATSQWNTEAFF | TGTGCCACCAGCCAGTGGAACACTGAAGCTTTCTTT
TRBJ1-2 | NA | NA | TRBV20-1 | CSAREGWGRFYGYTF | TGCAGTGCTAGAGAGGGATGGGGACGTTTCTATGGCTACACCTTC
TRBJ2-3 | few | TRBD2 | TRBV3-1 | CASSQAGGFTDTQYF | TGTGCCAGCTCTCAAGCGGGGGGCTTCACAGATACGCAGTATTTT
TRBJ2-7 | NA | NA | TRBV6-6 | CASSYGALGDYEQYF | TGTGCCAGCAGTTACGGTGCTTTGGGAGACTACGAGCAGTACTTC
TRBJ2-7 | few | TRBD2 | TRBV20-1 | CSAHRTSHEQYF | TGCAGTGCTCATCGGACTAGCCACGAGCAGTACTTC
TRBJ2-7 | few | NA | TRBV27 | CASSFSPAYEQYF | TGTGCCAGCAGTTTCTCCCCGGCCTACGAGCAGTACTTC
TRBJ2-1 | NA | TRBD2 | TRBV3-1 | CASSRRTGGTYNEQFF | TGTGCCAGCAGCAGACGGACGGGGGGAACGTACAATGAGCAGTTCTTC
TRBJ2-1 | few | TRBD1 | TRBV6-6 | CASSSSGTGANEQFF | TGTGCCAGCAGTTCATCCGGGACAGGGGCCAATGAGCAGTTCTTC
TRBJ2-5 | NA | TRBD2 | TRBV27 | CASSPPFGQTSPKWFF | TGTGCCAGCAGTCCGCCCTTTGGGCAGACTAGCCCTAAGTGGTTCTTC
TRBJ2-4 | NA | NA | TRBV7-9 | CASSLVGTAGDIQYF | TGTGCCAGCAGCTTAGTAGGGACTGCAGGGGACATTCAGTACTTC
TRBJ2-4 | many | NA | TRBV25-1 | CASSLHCLAKNIQYF | TGTGCCAGCAGTCTACACTGCCTAGCCAAAAACATTCAGTACTTC
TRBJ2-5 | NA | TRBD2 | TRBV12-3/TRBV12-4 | CASSLDGLAQETQYF | TGTGCCAGCAGTTTAGACGGACTAGCCCAAGAGACCCAGTACTTC
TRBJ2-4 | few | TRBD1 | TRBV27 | CASSNDRAGNIQYF | TGTGCCAGTAGCAACGACAGGGCGGGAAACATTCAGTACTTC
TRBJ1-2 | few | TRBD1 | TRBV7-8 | CASSARTGHGYTF | TGTGCCAGCAGCGCCCGGACAGGACATGGCTACACCTTC
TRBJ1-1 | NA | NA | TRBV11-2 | CASSLGFATVSYEAFF | TGTGCCAGCAGCTTAGGCTTCGCGACAGTGAGCTATGAAGCTTTCTTT
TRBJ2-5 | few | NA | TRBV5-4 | CASSLGYQTGGQETQYF | TGTGCCAGCAGCTTGGGGTACCAGACTGGAGGCCAAGAGACCCAGTACTTC
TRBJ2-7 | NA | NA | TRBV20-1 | CSASESTSYEQYF | TGCAGTGCTAGCGAGAGCACCTCCTACGAGCAGTACTTC
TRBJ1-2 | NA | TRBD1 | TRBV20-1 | CSASNPPRGANYGYTF | TGCAGTGCTAGTAATCCTCCCAGGGGGGCAAACTATGGCTACACCTTC
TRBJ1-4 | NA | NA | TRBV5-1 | CASSSGNRGEKLFF | TGCGCCAGCAGCTCCGGGAATCGAGGGGAAAAACTGTTTTTT
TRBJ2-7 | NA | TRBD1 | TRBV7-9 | CASSGGTGVYEQYF | TGTGCCAGCAGCGGCGGGACAGGGGTCTACGAGCAGTACTTC
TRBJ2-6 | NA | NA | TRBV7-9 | CASSPPSGYSGANVLTF | TGTGCCAGCAGCCCCCCCTCCGGGTACTCTGGGGCCAACGTCCTGACTTTC
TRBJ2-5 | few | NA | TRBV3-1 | CASSQVLIGEETQYF | TGTGCCAGCAGCCAAGTCCTAATAGGCGAAGAGACCCAGTACTTC
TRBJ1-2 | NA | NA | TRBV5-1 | CASGPTDYGYTF | TGCGCCAGCGGTCCGACAGACTATGGCTACACCTTC
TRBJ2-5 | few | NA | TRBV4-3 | CASSQGGRPTQETQYF | TGCGCCAGCAGCCAAGGGGGCAGACCCACCCAAGAGACCCAGTACTTC
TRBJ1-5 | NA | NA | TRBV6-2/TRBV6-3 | CASSRASRPQHF | TGTGCCAGCAGTCGGGCCAGCAGGCCCCAGCATTTT
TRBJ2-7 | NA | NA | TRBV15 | CATRRGLDEQYF | TGTGCCACCAGACGGGGGCTGGACGAGCAGTACTTC
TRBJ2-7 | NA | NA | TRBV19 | CASNNYRDEQYF | TGTGCCAGTAATAATTACAGGGACGAGCAGTACTTC